This is a list of T cell receptor beta chains from one sample in a study of blood T cell repertoires in COVID-19. Some clones are missing from TCRdb's copy, which holds only in-frame ones; the method was immunoSEQ multiplex PCR. Of 170,000 or so clones in the sample, roughly 80% were seen once. The sample comprised peripheral blood. Every receptor here comes from a man between 18 and 29 years old with active or convalescent COVID-19. Each CDR3 is given with its conserved first and last residue. A D gene is named only where the DNA matches it firmly. Expanded clones are given a class, and other clones once, few, many or no size at all.

clone_size: -
d_call: -
v_call: TRBV5-4
j_call: TRBJ1-1
cdr3_nt: TGTGCCAGCACTCGAACAGGGAGTGAAGCTTTCTTT
cdr3_aa: CASTRTGSEAFF

clone_size: -
d_call: TRBD2
v_call: TRBV5-1
j_call: TRBJ2-5
cdr3_nt: TGCGCCAGCAGCTTCTCTAGCGGGGCCCAAGAGACCCAGTACTTC
cdr3_aa: CASSFSSGAQETQYF

clone_size: -
d_call: -
v_call: TRBV13
j_call: TRBJ2-7
cdr3_nt: TGTGCCAGCAGCCCCGGGGATATCTACGAGCAGTACTTC
cdr3_aa: CASSPGDIYEQYF

clone_size: -
d_call: TRBD2
v_call: TRBV5-1
j_call: TRBJ2-4
cdr3_nt: TGCGCCAGCAGCTTGGGGCTAGCGGGGGTGGAGGCCAAAAACATTCAGTACTTC
cdr3_aa: CASSLGLAGVEAKNIQYF

clone_size: -
d_call: -
v_call: TRBV18
j_call: TRBJ2-2
cdr3_nt: TGTGCCAGCTCACCAGAACTTAGAAACACCGGGGAGCTGTTTTTT
cdr3_aa: CASSPELRNTGELFF

clone_size: -
d_call: TRBD1
v_call: TRBV14
j_call: TRBJ1-2
cdr3_nt: TGTGCCAGCAGCTTTGACAGGGTTGGCTACACCTTC
cdr3_aa: CASSFDRVGYTF

clone_size: many
d_call: TRBD2
v_call: TRBV6-2/TRBV6-3
j_call: TRBJ2-2
cdr3_nt: TGTGCCAGCAGTTACAGTAGCGGGGGTGGCGGGGAGCTGTTTTTT
cdr3_aa: CASSYSSGGGGELFF

clone_size: -
d_call: TRBD1
v_call: TRBV28
j_call: TRBJ1-2
cdr3_nt: TGTGCCAGCAGTACTTACCGGGACAGCATAAAACTTAACTATGGCTACACCTTC
cdr3_aa: CASSTYRDSIKLNYGYTF

clone_size: -
d_call: -
v_call: TRBV7-8
j_call: TRBJ1-1
cdr3_nt: TGTGCCAGCAGCCCAGGACGGCCGACTATGAACACTGAAGCTTTCTTT
cdr3_aa: CASSPGRPTMNTEAFF

clone_size: -
d_call: TRBD1
v_call: TRBV6-5
j_call: TRBJ2-3
cdr3_nt: TGTGCCAGCAGAAGGACAGGAACTAGCACAGATACGCAGTATTTT
cdr3_aa: CASRRTGTSTDTQYF

clone_size: -
d_call: -
v_call: TRBV2
j_call: TRBJ1-5
cdr3_nt: TGTGCCAGCAGTGTTCAGGGGAAGAGGGATCAGCCCCAGCATTTT
cdr3_aa: CASSVQGKRDQPQHF

clone_size: -
d_call: TRBD1
v_call: TRBV5-1
j_call: TRBJ1-3
cdr3_nt: TGCGCCAGCAGCTTGGAAGTGACAGGGGGCTCTGGAAACACCATATATTTT
cdr3_aa: CASSLEVTGGSGNTIYF

clone_size: -
d_call: TRBD1
v_call: TRBV10-3
j_call: TRBJ2-1
cdr3_nt: TGTGCCATCAGCTCGGGACAGGGAGAGCAGTTCTTC
cdr3_aa: CAISSGQGEQFF

clone_size: once
d_call: -
v_call: TRBV11-2
j_call: TRBJ2-2
cdr3_nt: TGTGCCAGCAGCTTAGTTAGGAACACCGGGGAGCTGTTTTTT
cdr3_aa: CASSLVRNTGELFF

clone_size: -
d_call: TRBD1
v_call: TRBV2
j_call: TRBJ2-3
cdr3_nt: TGTGCCAGCAGTGAAATGACAGGGAACACAGATACGCAGTATTTT
cdr3_aa: CASSEMTGNTDTQYF

clone_size: -
d_call: TRBD2
v_call: TRBV6-2/TRBV6-3
j_call: TRBJ2-1
cdr3_nt: TGTGCCAGCAGTCGACTAGCGGGGCCCGGGAATGAGCAGTTCTTC
cdr3_aa: CASSRLAGPGNEQFF

clone_size: -
d_call: TRBD2
v_call: TRBV6-2/TRBV6-3
j_call: TRBJ2-7
cdr3_nt: TGTGCCAGCAGTTACGAGGGACTAGCGGGAAACGAGCAGTACTTC
cdr3_aa: CASSYEGLAGNEQYF

clone_size: few
d_call: -
v_call: TRBV18
j_call: TRBJ1-3
cdr3_nt: TGTGCCAGCGCGGGCATCTCTGGAAACACCATATATTTT
cdr3_aa: CASAGISGNTIYF

clone_size: -
d_call: TRBD1
v_call: TRBV6-2/TRBV6-3
j_call: TRBJ2-1
cdr3_nt: TGTGCCAGCAGCCGAGGACAGGTCTACAATGAGCAGTTCTTC
cdr3_aa: CASSRGQVYNEQFF

clone_size: -
d_call: TRBD1
v_call: TRBV3-1/TRBV3-2
j_call: TRBJ1-6
cdr3_nt: TGTGCCAGCAGCCAGAGACAGGGGAATTCACCCCTCCACTTT
cdr3_aa: CASSQRQGNSPLHF

clone_size: once
d_call: TRBD1
v_call: TRBV15
j_call: TRBJ2-7
cdr3_nt: TGTGCCACCAGCAGAGGACAGGCGGGACAGGGGGCGCGAGAGCAGTACTTC
cdr3_aa: CATSRGQAGQGAREQYF

clone_size: -
d_call: -
v_call: TRBV7-9
j_call: TRBJ2-7
cdr3_nt: TGTGCCAGCAGCTTAGGGGCAGACTATTACGAGCAGTACTTC
cdr3_aa: CASSLGADYYEQYF

clone_size: -
d_call: -
v_call: TRBV7-6
j_call: TRBJ2-1
cdr3_nt: TGTGCCAGCATCGACGAGGTCGTTGGTGAGCAGTTCTTC
cdr3_aa: CASIDEVVGEQFF